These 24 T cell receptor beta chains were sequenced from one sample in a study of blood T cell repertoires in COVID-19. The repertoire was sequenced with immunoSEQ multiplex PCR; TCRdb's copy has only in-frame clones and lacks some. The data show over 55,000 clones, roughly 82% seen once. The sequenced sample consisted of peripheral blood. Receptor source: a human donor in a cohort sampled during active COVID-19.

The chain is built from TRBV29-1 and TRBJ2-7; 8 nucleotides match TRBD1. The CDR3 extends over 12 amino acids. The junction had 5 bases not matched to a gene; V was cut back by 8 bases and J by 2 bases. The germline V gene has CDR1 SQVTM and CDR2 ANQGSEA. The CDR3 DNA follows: TGCAGCATACGACAGGGGCCCTACGAGCAGTACTTC. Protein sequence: CSIRQGPYEQYF.

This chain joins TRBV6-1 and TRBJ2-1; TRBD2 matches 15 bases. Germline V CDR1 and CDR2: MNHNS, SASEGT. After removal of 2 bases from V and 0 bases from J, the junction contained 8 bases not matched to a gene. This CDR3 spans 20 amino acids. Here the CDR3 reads CASSEMAGLAGGSSYNEQFF. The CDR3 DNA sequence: TGTGCCAGCAGTGAAATGGCCGGACTAGCGGGGGGGAGCTCCTACAATGAGCAGTTCTTC.

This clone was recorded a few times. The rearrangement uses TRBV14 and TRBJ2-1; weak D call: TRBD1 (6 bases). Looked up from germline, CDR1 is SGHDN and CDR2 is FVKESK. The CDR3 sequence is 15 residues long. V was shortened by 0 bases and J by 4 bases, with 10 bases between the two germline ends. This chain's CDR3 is CASSQDHRDYNEQFF. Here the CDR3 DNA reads TGTGCCAGCAGCCAAGATCACAGGGATTACAATGAGCAGTTCTTC.

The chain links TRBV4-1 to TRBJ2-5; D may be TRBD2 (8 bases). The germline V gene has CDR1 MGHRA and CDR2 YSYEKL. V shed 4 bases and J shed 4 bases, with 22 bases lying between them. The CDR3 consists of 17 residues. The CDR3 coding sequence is TGCGCCAGCAGCCCAGGGGGGATAGCGGGGAGACTAGAGACCCAGTACTTC. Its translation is CASSPGGIAGRLETQYF.

CDR3 loop: CASRRTGTGTSPLHF. CDR3 sequence (DNA): TGCGCCAGCAGGCGTACCGGGACAGGGACTTCACCCCTCCACTTT. This rearrangement joins TRBV5-1 to TRBJ1-6; TRBD1 aligns across 9 bases. Germline V gene lookup returns CDR1 SGHRS and CDR2 YFSETQ. With 5 bases clipped from V and 9 bases from J, the junction kept 9 bases outside the gene matches. The CDR3 spans 15 residues.

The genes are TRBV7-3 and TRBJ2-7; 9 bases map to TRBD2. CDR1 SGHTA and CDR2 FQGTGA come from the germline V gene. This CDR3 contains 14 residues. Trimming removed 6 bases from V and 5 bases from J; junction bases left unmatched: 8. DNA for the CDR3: TGTGCCAGCAGTCCGGCGGGGGGGCGGAACGAGCAGTACTTC. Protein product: CASSPAGGRNEQYF. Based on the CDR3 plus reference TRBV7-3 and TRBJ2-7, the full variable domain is GAGVSQTPSNKVTEKGKYVELRCDPISGHTALYWYRQSLGQGPEFLIYFQGTGAADDSGLPNDRFFAVRPEGSVSTLKIQRTERGDSAVYLCASSPAGGRNEQYFGPGTRLTVT.

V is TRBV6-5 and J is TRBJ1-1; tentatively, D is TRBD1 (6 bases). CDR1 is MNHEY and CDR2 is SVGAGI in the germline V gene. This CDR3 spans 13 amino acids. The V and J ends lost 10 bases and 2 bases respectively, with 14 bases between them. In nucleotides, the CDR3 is TGTGCCATCAGCTTGACAGGTAACACTGAAGCTTTCTTT. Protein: CAISLTGNTEAFF.

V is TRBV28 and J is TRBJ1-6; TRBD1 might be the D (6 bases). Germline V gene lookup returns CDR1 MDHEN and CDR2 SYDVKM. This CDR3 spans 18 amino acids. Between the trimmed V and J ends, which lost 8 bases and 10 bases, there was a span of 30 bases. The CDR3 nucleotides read TGTGCCAGCGCTCAGGGAGGGGGTTTTAAGCGGTACAACTCACCCCTCCACTTT. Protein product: CASAQGGGFKRYNSPLHF.

The CDR3 coding sequence is TGTGCCAGTAGTAGGACAGGGCGGTCTCATGAAGCTTTCTTT. Translated, it gives CASSRTGRSHEAFF. The genes are TRBV19 and TRBJ1-1; 8 bases agree with TRBD1. The CDR3 covers 14 residues. J gave up 7 bases and V 4 bases, and 8 bases lay outside the gene matches. In germline, CDR1 is LNHDA, CDR2 SQIVND (reference sequence).

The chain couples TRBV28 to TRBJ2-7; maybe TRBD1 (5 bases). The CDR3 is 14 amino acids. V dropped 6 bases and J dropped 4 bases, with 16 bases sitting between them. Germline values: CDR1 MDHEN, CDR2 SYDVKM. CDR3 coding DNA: TGTGCCAGCAGCCAGACAGATTTGAAATACGAGCAGTACTTC. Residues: CASSQTDLKYEQYF.

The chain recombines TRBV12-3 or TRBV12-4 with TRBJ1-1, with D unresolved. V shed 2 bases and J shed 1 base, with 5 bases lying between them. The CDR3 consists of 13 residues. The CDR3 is CASSLQRNTEAFF. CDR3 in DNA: TGTGCCAGCAGTTTACAGCGGAACACTGAAGCTTTCTTT.

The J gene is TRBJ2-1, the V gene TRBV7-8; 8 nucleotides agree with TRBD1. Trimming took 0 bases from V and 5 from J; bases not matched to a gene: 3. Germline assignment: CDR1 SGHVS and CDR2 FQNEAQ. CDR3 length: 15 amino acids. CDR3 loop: CASSLAQGANNEQFF. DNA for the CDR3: TGTGCCAGCAGCTTAGCGCAGGGGGCTAACAATGAGCAGTTCTTC. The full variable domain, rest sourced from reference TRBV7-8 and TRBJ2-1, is GAGVSQSPRYKVAKRGQDVALRCDPISGHVSLFWYQQALGQGPEFLTYFQNEAQLDKSGLPSDRFFAERPEGSVSTLKIQRTQQEDSAVYLCASSLAQGANNEQFFGPGTRLTVL.

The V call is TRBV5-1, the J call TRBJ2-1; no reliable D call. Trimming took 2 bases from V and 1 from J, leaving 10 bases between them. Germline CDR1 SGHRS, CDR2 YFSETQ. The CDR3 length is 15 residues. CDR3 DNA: TGCGCCAGCAGCTTCACATCGCCGTCCTACAATGAGCAGTTCTTC. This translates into CASSFTSPSYNEQFF. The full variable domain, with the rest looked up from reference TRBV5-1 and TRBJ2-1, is KAGVTQTPRYLIKTRGQQVTLSCSPISGHRSVSWYQQTPGQGLQFLFEYFSETQRNKGNFPGRFSGRQFSNSRSEMNVSTLELGDSALYLCASSFTSPSYNEQFFGPGTRLTVL.

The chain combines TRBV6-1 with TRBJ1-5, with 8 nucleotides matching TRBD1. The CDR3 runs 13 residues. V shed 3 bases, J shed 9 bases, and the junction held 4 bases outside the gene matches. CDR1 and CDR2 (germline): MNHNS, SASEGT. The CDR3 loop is CASSEDRAMPQHF. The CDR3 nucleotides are TGTGCCAGCAGTGAGGACAGGGCGATGCCCCAGCATTTT.

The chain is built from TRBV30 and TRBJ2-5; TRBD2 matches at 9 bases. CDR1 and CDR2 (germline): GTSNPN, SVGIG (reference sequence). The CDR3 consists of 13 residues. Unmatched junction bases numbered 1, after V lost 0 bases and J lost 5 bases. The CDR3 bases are TGTGCCTGGAGTGTTCTAGCGGGGGAGACCCAGTACTTC. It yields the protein CAWSVLAGETQYF. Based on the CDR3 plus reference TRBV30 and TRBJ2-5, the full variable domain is SQTIHQWPATLVQPVGSPLSLECTVEGTSNPNLYWYRQAAGRGLQLLFYSVGIGQISSEVPQNLSASRPQDRQFILSSKKLLLSDSGFYLCAWSVLAGETQYFGPGTRLLVL.

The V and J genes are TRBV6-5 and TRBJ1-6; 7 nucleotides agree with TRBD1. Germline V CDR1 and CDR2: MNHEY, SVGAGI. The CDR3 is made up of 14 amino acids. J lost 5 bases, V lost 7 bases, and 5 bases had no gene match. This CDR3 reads CASTPGQHNSPLHF. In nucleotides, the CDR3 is TGTGCCAGCACCCCGGGACAGCATAATTCACCCCTCCACTTT.

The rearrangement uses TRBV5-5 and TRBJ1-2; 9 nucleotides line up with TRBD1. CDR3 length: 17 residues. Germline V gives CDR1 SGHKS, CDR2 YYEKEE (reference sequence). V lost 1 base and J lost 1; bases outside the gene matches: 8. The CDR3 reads CASSLRDDRGFNYGYTF. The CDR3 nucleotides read TGTGCCAGCAGCTTGCGGGACGACAGGGGGTTTAACTATGGCTACACCTTC.

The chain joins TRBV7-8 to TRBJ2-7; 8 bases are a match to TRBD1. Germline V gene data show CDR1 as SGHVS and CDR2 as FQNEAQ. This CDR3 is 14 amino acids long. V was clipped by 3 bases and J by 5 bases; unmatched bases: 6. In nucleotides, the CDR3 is TGTGCCAGCAGCTTTACAGGGGGAACGGACGAGCAGTACTTC. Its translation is CASSFTGGTDEQYF.

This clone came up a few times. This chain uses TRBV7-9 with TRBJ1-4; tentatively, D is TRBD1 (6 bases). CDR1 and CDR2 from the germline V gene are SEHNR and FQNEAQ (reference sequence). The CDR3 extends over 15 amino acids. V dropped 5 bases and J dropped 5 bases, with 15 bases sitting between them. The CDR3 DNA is TGTGCCAGCAGCCCGAGGGGACACTCCAATGAAAAACTGTTTTTT. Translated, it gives CASSPRGHSNEKLFF.

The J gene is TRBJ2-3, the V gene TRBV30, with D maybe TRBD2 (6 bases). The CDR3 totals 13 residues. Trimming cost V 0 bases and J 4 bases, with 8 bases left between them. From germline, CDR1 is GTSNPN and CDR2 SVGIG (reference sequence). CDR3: CAWSVREADTQYF. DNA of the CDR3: TGTGCCTGGAGTGTCAGGGAGGCAGATACGCAGTATTTT.

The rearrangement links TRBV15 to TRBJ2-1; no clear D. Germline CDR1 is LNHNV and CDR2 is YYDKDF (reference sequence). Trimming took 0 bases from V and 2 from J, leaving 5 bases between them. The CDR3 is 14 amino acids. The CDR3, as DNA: TGTGCCACCAGCAGAGATCGGGCCTACAATGAGCAGTTCTTC. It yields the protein CATSRDRAYNEQFF.

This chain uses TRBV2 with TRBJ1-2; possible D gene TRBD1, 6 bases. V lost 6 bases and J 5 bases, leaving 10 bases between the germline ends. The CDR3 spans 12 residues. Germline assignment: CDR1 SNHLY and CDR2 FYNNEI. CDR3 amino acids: CASRWDKYGYTF. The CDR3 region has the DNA TGTGCCAGCAGGTGGGACAAGTATGGCTACACCTTC. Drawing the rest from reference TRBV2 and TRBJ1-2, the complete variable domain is EPEVTQTPSHQVTQMGQEVILRCVPISNHLYFYWYRQILGQKVEFLVSFYNNEISEKSEIFDDQFSVERPDGSNFTLKIRSTKLEDSAMYFCASRWDKYGYTFGSGTRLTVV.

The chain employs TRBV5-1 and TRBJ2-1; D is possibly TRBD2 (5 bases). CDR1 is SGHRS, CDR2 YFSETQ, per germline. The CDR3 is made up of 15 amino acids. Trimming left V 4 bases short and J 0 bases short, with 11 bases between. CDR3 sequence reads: CASSERAASYNEQFF. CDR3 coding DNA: TGCGCCAGCAGCGAGAGGGCGGCCTCCTACAATGAGCAGTTCTTC.

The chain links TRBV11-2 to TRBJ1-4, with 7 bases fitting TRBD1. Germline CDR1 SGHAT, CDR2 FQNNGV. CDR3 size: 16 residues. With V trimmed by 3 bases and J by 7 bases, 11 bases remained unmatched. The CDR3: CASSLARDRNSEKLFF. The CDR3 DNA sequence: TGTGCCAGCAGCTTGGCCCGGGACAGAAATAGTGAAAAACTGTTTTTT.